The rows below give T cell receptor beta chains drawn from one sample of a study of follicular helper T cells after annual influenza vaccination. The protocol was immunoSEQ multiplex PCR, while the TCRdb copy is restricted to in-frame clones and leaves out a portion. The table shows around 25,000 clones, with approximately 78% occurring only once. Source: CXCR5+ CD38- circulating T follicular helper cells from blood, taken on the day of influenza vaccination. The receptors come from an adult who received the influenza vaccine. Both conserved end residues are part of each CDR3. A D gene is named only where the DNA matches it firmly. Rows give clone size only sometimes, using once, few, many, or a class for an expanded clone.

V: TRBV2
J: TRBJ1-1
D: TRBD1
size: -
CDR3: CASKRQGNTEAFF
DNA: TGTGCCAGCAAAAGACAGGGGAACACTGAAGCTTTCTTT

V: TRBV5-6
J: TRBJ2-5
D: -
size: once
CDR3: CASSLGVATQYF
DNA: TGTGCCAGCAGCTTGGGAGTAGCGACCCAGTACTTC

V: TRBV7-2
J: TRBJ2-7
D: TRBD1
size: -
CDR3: CASSDRGGYEQYF
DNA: TGTGCCAGCAGCGACAGGGGAGGCTACGAGCAGTACTTC

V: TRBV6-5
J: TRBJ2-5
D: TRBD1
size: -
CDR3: CASSPIGQGQETQYF
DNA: TGTGCCAGCAGTCCTATTGGACAGGGGCAAGAGACCCAGTACTTC

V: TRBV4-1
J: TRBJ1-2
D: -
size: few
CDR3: CASSQEVRGRVGYTF
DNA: TGCGCCAGCAGCCAAGAGGTTCGGGGTCGGGTCGGCTACACCTTC

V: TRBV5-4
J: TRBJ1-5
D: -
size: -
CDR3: CASSLQGGDQPQHF
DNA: TGTGCCAGCAGCTTACAGGGTGGGGATCAGCCCCAGCATTTT

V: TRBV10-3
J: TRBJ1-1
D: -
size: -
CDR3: CAISAGMNTEAFF
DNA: TGTGCCATCAGTGCAGGAATGAACACTGAAGCTTTCTTT

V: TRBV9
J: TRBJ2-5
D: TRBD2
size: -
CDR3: CASSVYSGVGGETQYF
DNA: TGTGCCAGCAGCGTATACAGCGGGGTCGGGGGAGAGACCCAGTACTTC

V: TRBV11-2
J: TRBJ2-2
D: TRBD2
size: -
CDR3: CASSSSGTSGVHGELFF
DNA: TGTGCCAGCAGCTCATCCGGGACTAGCGGGGTACACGGGGAGCTGTTTTTT

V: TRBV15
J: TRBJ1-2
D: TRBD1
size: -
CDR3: CATSREGQGVLGYTF
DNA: TGTGCCACCAGCAGAGAGGGACAGGGGGTCCTTGGCTACACCTTC

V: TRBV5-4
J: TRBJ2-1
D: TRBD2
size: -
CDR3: CASSLQGRGGDEQFF
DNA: TGTGCCAGCAGCTTACAAGGGCGGGGAGGGGATGAGCAGTTCTTC

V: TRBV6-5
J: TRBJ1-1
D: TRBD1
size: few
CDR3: CASSIRQGNTEAFF
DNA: TGTGCCAGCAGCATACGACAGGGGAACACTGAAGCTTTCTTT

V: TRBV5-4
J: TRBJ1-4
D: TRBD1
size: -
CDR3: CASSSGGVRALSGEKLFF
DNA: TGTGCCAGCAGCTCAGGGGGCGTAAGGGCTCTCTCGGGCGAAAAACTGTTTTTT

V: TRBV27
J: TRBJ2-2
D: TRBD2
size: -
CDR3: CASSLIGLAGHTGELFF
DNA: TGTGCCAGCAGTTTAATCGGGCTAGCGGGACACACCGGGGAGCTGTTTTTT

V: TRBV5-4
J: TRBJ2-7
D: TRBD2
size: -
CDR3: CASSLQRGTLYEQYF
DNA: TGTGCCAGCAGCTTACAGCGGGGGACGTTGTACGAGCAGTACTTC

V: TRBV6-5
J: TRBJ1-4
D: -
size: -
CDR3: CASSSRAGTRDEKLFF
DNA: TGTGCCAGCAGTTCGCGAGCCGGGACAAGAGATGAAAAACTGTTTTTT

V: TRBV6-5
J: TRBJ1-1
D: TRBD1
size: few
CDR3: CASLGSGTANTEAFF
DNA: TGTGCCAGCTTGGGATCCGGGACAGCGAACACTGAAGCTTTCTTT

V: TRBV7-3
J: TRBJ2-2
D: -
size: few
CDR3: CASSWQGGESGELFF
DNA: TGTGCCAGCAGCTGGCAGGGTGGAGAGAGCGGGGAGCTGTTTTTT

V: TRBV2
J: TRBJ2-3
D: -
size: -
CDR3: CASRRRPKGSDTQYF
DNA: TGTGCCAGCAGGCGGAGGCCCAAAGGATCAGATACGCAGTATTTT

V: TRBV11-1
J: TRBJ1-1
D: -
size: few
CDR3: CASSFSGVGGTEAFF
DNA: TGTGCCAGCAGCTTCTCAGGGGTCGGGGGGACTGAAGCTTTCTTT

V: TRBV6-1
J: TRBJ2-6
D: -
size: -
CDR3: CASSEAQPGANVLTF
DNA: TGTGCCAGCAGTGAAGCACAGCCTGGGGCCAACGTCCTGACTTTC

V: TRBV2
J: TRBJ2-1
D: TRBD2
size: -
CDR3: CASSRTSGGANEQFF
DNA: TGTGCCAGCAGCCGGACTAGCGGGGGGGCAAATGAGCAGTTCTTC

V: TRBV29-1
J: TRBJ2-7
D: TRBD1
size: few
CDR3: CSVGTGQGTYEQYF
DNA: TGCAGCGTTGGAACGGGACAGGGAACCTACGAGCAGTACTTC

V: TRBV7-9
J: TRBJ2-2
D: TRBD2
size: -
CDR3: CASSPSGVGSGELFF
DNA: TGTGCCAGCAGCCCCAGCGGGGTGGGGAGCGGGGAGCTGTTTTTT

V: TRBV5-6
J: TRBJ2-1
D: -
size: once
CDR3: CASSLVGGLGNEQFF
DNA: TGTGCCAGCAGCTTGGTCGGGGGGCTGGGTAATGAGCAGTTCTTC

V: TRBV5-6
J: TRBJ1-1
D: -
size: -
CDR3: CASSAATARNTEAFF
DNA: TGTGCCAGCAGCGCCGCGACAGCCCGGAACACTGAAGCTTTCTTT

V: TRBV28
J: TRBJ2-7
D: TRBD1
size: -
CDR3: CASSQQGGAYEQYF
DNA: TGTGCCAGCAGCCAACAGGGGGGAGCCTACGAGCAGTACTTC

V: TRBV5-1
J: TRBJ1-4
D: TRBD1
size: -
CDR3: CASSRRQGREEKLFF
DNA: TGCGCCAGCAGCAGGCGACAGGGGAGGGAAGAAAAACTGTTTTTT

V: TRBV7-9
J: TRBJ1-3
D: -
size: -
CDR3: CVSSLAGRGSGNTIYF
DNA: TGTGTCAGCAGCTTAGCAGGTCGGGGCTCTGGAAACACCATATATTTT

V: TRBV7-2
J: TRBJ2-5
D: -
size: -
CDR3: CASSFSGRVQETQYF
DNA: TGTGCCAGCAGCTTCTCAGGCAGGGTCCAAGAGACCCAGTACTTC

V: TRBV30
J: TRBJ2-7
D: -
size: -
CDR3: CAWSDTGKGSYEQYF
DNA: TGTGCCTGGAGTGACACAGGGAAAGGTAGTTACGAGCAGTACTTC

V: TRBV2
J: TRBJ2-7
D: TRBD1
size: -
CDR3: CASASIGDRAYEQYF
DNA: TGTGCCAGCGCCTCCATCGGGGACAGGGCCTACGAGCAGTACTTC

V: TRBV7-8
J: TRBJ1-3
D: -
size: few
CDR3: CASSFSTSGNTIYF
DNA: TGTGCCAGCAGCTTTAGTACCTCTGGAAACACCATATATTTT

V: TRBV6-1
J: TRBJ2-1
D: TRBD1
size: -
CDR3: CASSATGQGAYNEQFF
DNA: TGTGCCAGCAGTGCTACGGGACAGGGAGCCTACAATGAGCAGTTCTTC

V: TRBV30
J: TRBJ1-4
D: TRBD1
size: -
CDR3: CAWRPGTGVFNEKLFF
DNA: TGTGCCTGGAGGCCAGGGACAGGGGTCTTTAATGAAAAACTGTTTTTT

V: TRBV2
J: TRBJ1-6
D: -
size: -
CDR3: CASISPNSPLHF
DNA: TGTGCCAGCATTTCTCCCAATTCACCCCTCCACTTT